These T cell receptor beta chains were read from a single sample in a study of blood T cell repertoires in COVID-19. Clones were sequenced by immunoSEQ multiplex PCR, and TCRdb holds only the in-frame ones, with some missing. The sample comprises some 150,000 clones, roughly 86% of which are singletons, and about 2.5% rests with the top ten. Sequencing was performed on peripheral blood. The receptor set was obtained from a human donor in a cohort sampled during active COVID-19. The CDR3 runs from the conserved cysteine through the conserved F or W. The D gene is left open where the match is weak. The size entry is marked missing in some rows and otherwise reads once, few, many or a size class.

j_call | clone_size | v_call | d_call | cdr3_aa | cdr3_nt
TRBJ2-5 | NA | TRBV7-2 | NA | CASSPLLRRQETQYF | TGTGCCAGCAGCCCGCTGCTGAGGCGACAGGAGACCCAGTACTTC
TRBJ1-4 | NA | TRBV6-6 | NA | CASSYLGGALEKLFF | TGTGCCAGCAGTTACTTGGGGGGAGCTTTGGAAAAACTGTTTTTT
TRBJ1-2 | NA | TRBV7-2 | TRBD1 | CASSLDRGPYGYTF | TGTGCCAGCAGCCTCGACAGGGGTCCCTATGGCTACACCTTC
TRBJ2-6 | NA | TRBV15 | TRBD1 | CATGTGISGANVLTF | TGTGCCACCGGGACAGGCATCTCTGGGGCCAACGTCCTGACTTTC
TRBJ1-5 | NA | TRBV4-2 | NA | CASSQEGDRPQHF | TGTGCCAGCAGCCAAGAAGGGGATCGGCCCCAGCATTTT
TRBJ2-3 | few | TRBV19 | TRBD2 | CASSFSGGAVTQYF | TGTGCCAGTAGTTTTAGCGGGGGGGCAGTTACGCAGTATTTT
TRBJ1-6 | NA | TRBV2 | NA | CASREIGPGENSPLHF | TGTGCCAGCAGGGAGATCGGGCCAGGGGAGAATTCACCCCTCCACTTT
TRBJ2-7 | NA | TRBV27 | NA | CASSARGRSYEQYF | TGTGCCAGCAGCGCACGAGGGCGCAGCTACGAGCAGTACTTC
TRBJ2-7 | NA | TRBV28 | TRBD2 | CASSFWLAGNEQYF | TGTGCCAGCAGTTTTTGGCTAGCGGGGAACGAGCAGTACTTC
TRBJ2-3 | NA | TRBV10-1 | NA | CASGEAGTDTQYF | TGCGCCAGCGGGGAGGCAGGCACAGATACGCAGTATTTT
TRBJ1-6 | NA | TRBV28 | NA | CASSTGNSPLHF | TGTGCCAGCAGCACAGGGAATTCACCCCTCCACTTT
TRBJ2-1 | NA | TRBV4-3 | TRBD2 | CASSPYGASGDNEQFF | TGCGCCAGCAGCCCTTACGGGGCTAGCGGAGACAATGAGCAGTTCTTC
TRBJ2-3 | NA | TRBV7-9 | TRBD1 | CASSLNQGGTDTQYF | TGTGCCAGCAGCTTAAACCAGGGGGGCACAGATACGCAGTATTTT
TRBJ1-1 | NA | TRBV11-2 | NA | CASSLHRYTEAFF | TGTGCCAGCAGCTTGCACAGATACACTGAAGCTTTCTTT
TRBJ2-5 | NA | TRBV7-9 | NA | CASSLQGQETQYF | TGTGCCAGCAGCTTACAGGGCCAAGAGACCCAGTACTTC
TRBJ2-7 | NA | TRBV3-1/TRBV3-2 | TRBD2 | CASSNSGRSSEQYF | TGTGCCAGCAGTAATTCCGGGAGGTCCTCCGAGCAGTACTTC
TRBJ2-3 | few | TRBV2 | TRBD1 | CASGEDRGWTDTQYF | TGTGCCAGCGGAGAGGACAGGGGGTGGACAGATACGCAGTATTTT
TRBJ2-3 | NA | TRBV19 | TRBD2 | CASSRGEMADTQYF | TGTGCCAGTAGCCGGGGGGAGATGGCAGATACGCAGTATTTT
TRBJ2-1 | NA | TRBV7-2 | TRBD1 | CASNPPVQGSEQFF | TGTGCCAGCAACCCGCCGGTACAGGGGAGCGAGCAGTTCTTC
TRBJ2-1 | once | TRBV28 | TRBD1 | CASRVPGQVPHEQFF | TGTGCCAGCAGGGTCCCGGGACAGGTCCCCCATGAGCAGTTCTTC
TRBJ2-3 | NA | TRBV7-8 | TRBD2 | CASSVPTSGSPDTQYF | TGTGCCAGCAGCGTACCCACTAGCGGGAGCCCAGATACGCAGTATTTT
TRBJ2-3 | NA | TRBV4-2 | TRBD2 | CASSDLAGSTDTQYF | TGTGCCAGCAGTGACCTAGCGGGGAGCACAGATACGCAGTATTTT
TRBJ2-3 | once | TRBV6-2/TRBV6-3 | TRBD2 | CASSYWSAGGRTDTQYF | TGTGCCAGCAGTTACTGGTCGGCGGGGGGTCGCACAGATACGCAGTATTTT
TRBJ1-4 | NA | TRBV15 | TRBD1 | CATSRGQGNEKLFF | TGTGCCACCAGCAGAGGACAGGGGAATGAAAAACTGTTTTTT
TRBJ1-5 | NA | TRBV6-2/TRBV6-3 | NA | CASSHRVEINQPQHF | TGTGCCAGCAGTCACAGGGTGGAGATCAATCAGCCCCAGCATTTT
TRBJ2-1 | NA | TRBV7-2 | TRBD2 | CASSLVYSGGPDTYNEQFF | TGTGCCAGCAGCTTAGTTTATAGCGGGGGGCCAGACACCTACAATGAGCAGTTCTTC
TRBJ1-2 | NA | TRBV30 | NA | CAWRARGVDYGYTF | TGTGCCTGGAGGGCCCGGGGGGTTGACTATGGCTACACCTTC
TRBJ2-1 | NA | TRBV19 | TRBD1 | CASSNPRTGGRNEQFF | TGTGCCAGTAGTAACCCCCGGACAGGGGGCAGGAATGAGCAGTTCTTC
TRBJ1-1 | NA | TRBV4-3 | NA | CASSQDLGREAFF | TGCGCCAGCAGCCAAGATCTAGGCAGAGAAGCTTTCTTT
TRBJ1-5 | NA | TRBV5-8 | NA | CASSLHGNQPQHF | TGTGCCAGCAGCCTCCACGGTAATCAGCCCCAGCATTTT
TRBJ1-5 | NA | TRBV6-2/TRBV6-3 | TRBD1 | CASSNDRGHQPQHF | TGTGCCAGCAGCAATGACAGGGGGCATCAGCCCCAGCATTTT